Listed below are T cell receptor beta chains from one sample, sequenced in a study of Ad26.COV2.S vaccination and SARS-CoV-2 variants. Assay: immunoSEQ multiplex PCR; the TCRdb copy retains only in-frame clones and omits some. This table holds about 680,000 clones, 70% to 90% found once. The material sequenced was peripheral blood, taken in a trial of Ad26.COV2.S vaccine versus placebo. The receptors here all came from a person aged 18-65 years who received the Ad26.COV2.S COVID-19 vaccine or a placebo. The CDR3 runs from the conserved cysteine through the conserved F or W. A D gene is named only where the DNA matches it firmly. Some rows have no size entry. The others give once, few or many, or a class for an expanded clone.

D	length	size	V	J	DNA	CDR3
NA	15	NA	TRBV7-9	TRBJ2-5	TGTGCCAGCAGCTTAGCGACTAGATACCAAGAGACCCAGTACTTC	CASSLATRYQETQYF
TRBD1	16	once	TRBV18	TRBJ2-4	TGTGCCAGCTCACTTTCAGGGGGTGACGCCAAAAACATTCAGTACTTC	CASSLSGGDAKNIQYF
TRBD1	16	NA	TRBV7-9	TRBJ2-3	TGTGCCAGCAGCTTGGGCCAGGGACAGGTAACAGATACGCAGTATTTT	CASSLGQGQVTDTQYF
NA	14	NA	TRBV7-2	TRBJ1-4	TGTGCCAGCAGCTGGATGGGACTTAATGAAAAACTGTTTTTT	CASSWMGLNEKLFF
NA	15	NA	TRBV7-8	TRBJ1-5	TGTGCCAGCACCCAAAGGTCGGGGGGCAATCAGCCCCAGCATTTT	CASTQRSGGNQPQHF
NA	17	once	TRBV6-2/TRBV6-3	TRBJ1-3	TGTGCCAGCAGTTACTCTGGACACAGCGTAACGGGAAACACCATATATTTT	CASSYSGHSVTGNTIYF
TRBD2	15	NA	TRBV6-5	TRBJ2-7	TGTGCCAGCAGTTTACTAGCGGGAGCGTCGTACGAGCAGTACTTC	CASSLLAGASYEQYF
TRBD2	19	once	TRBV7-6	TRBJ2-2	TGTGCCAGCAGCTTAGGTAGTAGCGGGGGGGCCGCGAACACCGGGGAGCTGTTTTTT	CASSLGSSGGAANTGELFF
NA	14	NA	TRBV5-6	TRBJ1-2	TGTGCCAGCAGCTTGTTTGTGGGTCGGGCTGGCTACACCTTC	CASSLFVGRAGYTF
NA	12	NA	TRBV18	TRBJ1-4	TGTGCCAGCTCACGACAGCCAGAAAAACTGTTTTTT	CASSRQPEKLFF
NA	12	NA	TRBV14	TRBJ1-2	TGTGCCAGCAGCCAACTCGGGTCCGGCTACACCTTC	CASSQLGSGYTF